Shown below are 27 T cell receptor beta chains from a single sample sequenced in a study of T cell responses to AZD1222 COVID-19 vaccine. Sequencing used immunoSEQ multiplex PCR; TCRdb keeps in-frame clones, though not all of them. The sample shows some 110,000 clones, approximately 93% of them seen only once. Sequenced here: peripheral blood, sampled on day 0 of AZD1222 vaccination. All receptors come from an adult in good health.

Note on this clone: Other DNA sequences from this sample encode an identical CDR3 as well. The chain is built from TRBV7-9 and TRBJ1-1; TRBD1 might be the D (5 bases). Germline CDR1 and CDR2: SEHNR and FQNEAQ (reference sequence). The CDR3 runs to 12 residues. V lost 5 bases and J 8 bases, leaving 12 bases between the germline ends. CDR3 nucleotide sequence: TGTGCCAGCAGCCCACGGTGGGGCGAAGCTTTCTTT. Residues: CASSPRWGEAFF.

The V gene is TRBV9, the J gene TRBJ1-2; tentative D call: TRBD1 (6 bases). Trimming shortened V by 0 bases and J by 1 base, and 10 bases separated the two germline ends. The length of the CDR3 is 15 residues. The germline gives CDR1 SGDLS, CDR2 YYNGEE. The CDR3 spells CASSVGDRINYGYTF. The CDR3 coding sequence is TGTGCCAGCAGCGTAGGCGACAGGATTAACTATGGCTACACCTTC.

The rearrangement joins TRBV19 to TRBJ1-5; D remains unclear. The V gene lost 4 bases and the J gene lost 3 bases, with 10 bases spanning the gap. Germline lookup yields CDR1 LNHDA and CDR2 SQIVND (reference sequence). The CDR3 covers 14 residues. The CDR3 nucleotides are TGTGCCAGTAGTAGAGGTTCGCCCAATCAGCCCCAGCATTTT. Protein product: CASSRGSPNQPQHF.

This chain connects TRBV7-3 to TRBJ2-3; D remains ambiguous. Trimming stripped 1 base from V and 0 bases from J, with 8 bases between. This CDR3 comprises 15 residues. Germline V gives CDR1 SGHTA, CDR2 FQGTGA. The CDR3 DNA sequence: TGTGCCAGCAGCTTAAGCGTGACTAGCACAGATACGCAGTATTTT. Translation gives CASSLSVTSTDTQYF.

In this sample, this clone turned up once. This chain uses TRBV5-6 with TRBJ2-3; 8 nucleotides align to TRBD1. The CDR3 consists of 16 residues. Germline lookup yields CDR1 SGHDT and CDR2 YYEEEE. Trimming at V came to 3 bases and at J to 4 bases, leaving 10 bases not matched to a gene. The CDR3 is CASSSQGAGAPDTQYF. The DNA for the CDR3 is TGTGCCAGCAGCTCTCAGGGGGCCGGAGCACCAGATACGCAGTATTTT.

The V call is TRBV6-5, the J call TRBJ1-1, with D maybe TRBD1 (6 bases). Germline V lookup: CDR1 MNHEY, CDR2 SVGAGI. The CDR3 contains 14 residues. The V end was cut by 2 bases, the J end by 4 bases, with 11 bases between. The CDR3 protein is CASSYQGRSTEAFF. Written as DNA, the CDR3 is TGTGCCAGCAGTTACCAGGGGCGTAGCACTGAAGCTTTCTTT.

In its sample, this clone was seen a few times. CDR3 amino acids: CASTVSVQETQYF. The CDR3 coding sequence is TGTGCCAGCACGGTATCAGTACAAGAGACCCAGTACTTC. The J gene is TRBJ2-5, the V gene TRBV12-3 or TRBV12-4, with D hard to call. The V end lost 7 bases, the J end lost 2 bases, and 11 bases lay between the germline ends. The CDR3 consists of 13 residues.

This clone was seen just once. This chain connects TRBV30 to TRBJ1-1, with 10 bases matching TRBD1. CDR3 size: 15 residues. V shed 2 bases, J shed 6 bases, and the junction held 9 bases outside the gene matches. Germline lookup yields CDR1 GTSNPN and CDR2 SVGIG (reference sequence). The CDR3 DNA follows: TGTGCCTGGAGTCCGGGACAGGGGACCGACGCTGAAGCTTTCTTT. The encoded protein is CAWSPGQGTDAEAFF.

This clone was detected only once. This chain uses TRBV18 with TRBJ1-1; 8 bases line up with TRBD1. CDR1 is KGHSH and CDR2 is LQKENI in the germline V gene. The CDR3 has 15 amino acids. V dropped 0 bases and J dropped 0; count of bases not matched to a gene: 0. The CDR3 DNA follows: TGTGCCAGCTCACCACCGACAGGGGTGAACACTGAAGCTTTCTTT. It is translated as CASSPPTGVNTEAFF.

The chain joins TRBV5-1 to TRBJ1-6; perhaps TRBD1 as D (5 bases). V was cut by 4 bases and J by 8 bases, with 16 bases left in between. The length of the CDR3 is 15 residues. CDR1 is SGHRS and CDR2 is YFSETQ in the germline V gene. Here the CDR3 DNA reads TGCGCCAGCAGCCCCTTCGGTGGCAGGGATTCACCCCTCCACTTT. This encodes CASSPFGGRDSPLHF.

The rearrangement links TRBV3-1 (or the pseudogene TRBV3-2) to TRBJ2-5, with D hard to call. The V and J ends lost 1 base and 2 bases respectively, with 17 bases between them. The CDR3 runs to 17 residues. Germline V CDR1 and CDR2: LGHDT, YNNKEL (reference sequence). CDR3 residues: CASSQVRALGPQETQYF. As DNA, the CDR3 is TGTGCCAGCAGCCAAGTTAGGGCCCTTGGACCGCAAGAGACCCAGTACTTC.

J is TRBJ1-6 and V is TRBV27; D call uncertain. There are 13 residues in the CDR3. Germline loops: CDR1 MNHEY, CDR2 SMNVEV (reference sequence). Trimming took off 3 bases at V and 2 bases at J, with 2 bases between the two ends. This chain's CDR3 is CASSLAYNSPLHF. For the CDR3, the DNA is TGTGCCAGCAGTTTGGCCTATAATTCACCCCTCCACTTT.

The J gene is TRBJ1-5, the V gene TRBV9, with D uncertain. CDR3 size: 14 residues. The germline V gene has CDR1 SGDLS and CDR2 YYNGEE. V dropped 4 bases and J dropped 7 bases, with 15 bases sitting between them. The CDR3 region has the DNA TGTGCCAGCAGCACGGAGGGCTCGTTACAGCCCCAGCATTTT. Translating it yields CASSTEGSLQPQHF.

This sequence joins TRBV27 and TRBJ2-7, with a tentative D call TRBD1 (6 bases). V dropped 6 bases and J dropped 3 bases, with 12 bases sitting between them. Germline assignment: CDR1 MNHEY and CDR2 SMNVEV (reference sequence). The CDR3 totals 13 residues. DNA of the CDR3: TGTGCCAGCAGCAGGGGAGACCTCTACGAGCAGTACTTC. Its protein product is CASSRGDLYEQYF.

V is TRBV3-1 (or the pseudogene TRBV3-2) and J is TRBJ2-7; D is perhaps TRBD1 (6 bases). V gave up 2 bases and J gave up 7 bases, with 21 bases separating them. This CDR3 has 16 residues. Germline CDR1 is LGHDT and CDR2 is YNNKEL (reference sequence). The CDR3 nucleotides read TGTGCCAGCAGCCAACTAAATCCCCCAAACAGGGTTGAGCAGTACTTC. Protein product: CASSQLNPPNRVEQYF.

This clone was recorded only once. This chain connects TRBV19 to TRBJ1-3; D perhaps matches TRBD1 (5 bases). CDR1 is LNHDA and CDR2 is SQIVND in the germline V gene (reference sequence). This CDR3 is 16 amino acids long. V was cut by 5 bases and J by 2 bases, with 16 bases left in between. The CDR3 loop is CASSPRTEGTGNTIYF. The DNA for the CDR3 is TGTGCCAGTAGTCCCCGGACGGAGGGGACTGGAAACACCATATATTTT.

V gene TRBV11-1 combines with J gene TRBJ1-2; the match to TRBD1 covers 9 bases. This CDR3 has 14 residues. From germline, CDR1 is SGHAT and CDR2 FQDESV (reference sequence). After removal of 2 bases from V and 7 bases from J, the junction contained 5 bases not matched to a gene. The DNA of the CDR3 is TGTGCCAGCAGCTTAAGAACAGGGGGCCCTGGCTACACCTTC. It encodes CASSLRTGGPGYTF. Full variable domain (rest looked up from reference TRBV11-1 and TRBJ1-2): EAEVAQSPRYKITEKSQAVAFWCDPISGHATLYWYRQILGQGPELLVQFQDESVVDDSQLPKDRFSAERLKGVDSTLKIQPAELGDSAMYLCASSLRTGGPGYTFGSGTRLTVV.

V is TRBV18 and J is TRBJ1-6; 12 bases are shared with TRBD1. V lost 6 bases, J lost 8 bases, and 8 bases stayed unmatched. The CDR3 spans 16 residues. Germline assignment: CDR1 KGHSH and CDR2 LQKENI. The CDR3 DNA reads TGTGCCAGCTCCCCCGGGACAGGGGGCGCGCATTCACCCCTCCACTTT. This encodes CASSPGTGGAHSPLHF.

V and J are TRBV6-1 and TRBJ1-3, with 7 bases matching TRBD1. CDR1 and CDR2 (germline): MNHNS, SASEGT. The CDR3 is made up of 16 amino acids. Losses at the gene ends were 3 bases for V and 0 bases for J; bases not matched to a gene: 5. Here the CDR3 DNA reads TGTGCCAGCAGTGAGGACAGGAGGAGCTCTGGAAACACCATATATTTT. This sequence encodes CASSEDRRSSGNTIYF.

V is TRBV7-9 and J is TRBJ2-6; D possibly corresponds to TRBD1 (6 bases). This CDR3 spans 19 amino acids. Per germline, CDR1 SEHNR and CDR2 FQNEAQ (reference sequence). V lost 5 bases to trimming and J lost 0 bases, with 20 bases between them. This chain's CDR3 is CASSLKQGYPSSGANVLTF. The CDR3 coding sequence is TGTGCCAGCAGCCTTAAACAGGGATACCCCTCCTCTGGGGCCAACGTCCTGACTTTC.

V and J are TRBV10-2 and TRBJ2-7; D gene ambiguous. Germline CDR1 WSHSY, CDR2 SAAADI. Trimming took off 4 bases at V and 3 bases at J, with 7 bases between the two ends. The CDR3 sequence is 12 residues long. The chain's CDR3 is CASSVAGYEQYF. CDR3 nucleotide sequence: TGCGCCAGCAGTGTAGCAGGCTACGAGCAGTACTTC.

The rearrangement joins TRBV28 to TRBJ2-1, with TRBD2 matching over 9 bases. After removal of 3 bases from V and 7 bases from J, the junction contained 10 bases not matched to a gene. This CDR3 contains 16 residues. CDR1 MDHEN and CDR2 SYDVKM come from the germline V gene. Here the CDR3 reads CASSFPGGRARNEQFF. For the CDR3, the DNA is TGTGCCAGCAGTTTCCCGGGCGGGAGGGCCAGAAATGAGCAGTTCTTC. Using reference TRBV28 and TRBJ2-1 for the parts outside the CDR3, the full variable domain is DVKVTQSSRYLVKRTGEKVFLECVQDMDHENMFWYRQDPGLGLRLIYFSYDVKMKEKGDIPEGYSVSREKKERFSLILESASTNQTSMYLCASSFPGGRARNEQFFGPGTRLTVL.

In this sample, this clone turned up a few times. The chain recombines TRBV5-1 with TRBJ1-1; TRBD1 might be the D (6 bases). Germline loops: CDR1 SGHRS, CDR2 YFSETQ. There are 14 residues in the CDR3. The V end was cut by 4 bases, the J end by 4 bases, with 14 bases between. The DNA for the CDR3 is TGCGCCAGCAGCGTTTTTCAGGGGACCACTGAAGCTTTCTTT. Protein sequence: CASSVFQGTTEAFF.

The chain couples TRBV19 to TRBJ2-5, with D possibly being TRBD2 (7 bases). The CDR3 extends over 17 amino acids. Germline loops: CDR1 LNHDA, CDR2 SQIVND (reference sequence). V lost 1 base, J lost 3 bases, and 18 bases lay in between. The CDR3 region has the DNA TGTGCCAGTAGTATAGTCAGGCGGGGGCGTCGTGAAGAGACCCAGTACTTC. Translating it yields CASSIVRRGRREETQYF.

This clone was observed once. V usage is TRBV11-2 and J usage is TRBJ2-7; TRBD1 might be the D (6 bases). The germline CDR1 and CDR2 sequences are SGHAT and FQNNGV. The V and J ends lost 1 base and 3 bases respectively, with 13 bases between them. The CDR3 consists of 15 residues. Here the CDR3 reads CASSLVRGTNYEQYF. CDR3 nucleotides: TGTGCCAGCAGCTTAGTTAGGGGGACAAACTACGAGCAGTACTTC.

This clone was picked up a small number of times. This chain uses TRBV19 with TRBJ1-4; D call uncertain. The CDR3 has 13 amino acids. Per germline, CDR1 LNHDA and CDR2 SQIVND (reference sequence). The V end was cut by 6 bases, the J end by 3 bases, with 8 bases between. CDR3 nucleotide sequence: TGTGCCAGTAGGGCGGCGTCTAATGAAAAACTGTTTTTT. Protein sequence: CASRAASNEKLFF.

This rearrangement joins TRBV20-1 to TRBJ2-1; 8 bases are a match to TRBD1. The CDR3 has 12 residues. Trimming at V came to 6 bases and at J to 9 bases, leaving 7 bases not matched to a gene. The germline V gene encodes CDR1 DFQATT and CDR2 SNEGSKA (reference sequence). CDR3 sequence: CSASNGQGEQFF. The CDR3, as DNA: TGCAGTGCCAGTAACGGACAGGGTGAGCAGTTCTTC.